This T cell receptor beta chain was documented in a study of blood T cell repertoires in COVID-19. Study at large: Acute-phase and convalescent COVID-19 samples originated in the United States, Italy and Spain.

Study processing details: By means of reference gene primer amplification, nucleated cell counts were estimated. Repertoires were generated with immunoSEQ multiplex PCR, while TCRdb's copy carries only in-frame clones and drops some. The DNA gave D and trimming, while V, J and clone size come from that table. The table lists tens of thousands of clones, 87% of them singletons. V was pared by 5 bases and J by 4 bases, with 10 bases between. In germline, CDR1 is GTSNPN, CDR2 SVGIG (reference sequence). CDR3 length equals 12 residues. The sequenced sample was peripheral blood. The chain recombines TRBV30 with TRBJ2-3, with D possibly matching TRBD1 (6 bases). This clonotype was sampled from a man between 35 and 55 years old with COVID-19, enrolled during active disease. CDR3 DNA: TGTGCCTGGCAGGGGTCGCCAGATACGCAGTATTTT. This gives the protein CAWQGSPDTQYF.